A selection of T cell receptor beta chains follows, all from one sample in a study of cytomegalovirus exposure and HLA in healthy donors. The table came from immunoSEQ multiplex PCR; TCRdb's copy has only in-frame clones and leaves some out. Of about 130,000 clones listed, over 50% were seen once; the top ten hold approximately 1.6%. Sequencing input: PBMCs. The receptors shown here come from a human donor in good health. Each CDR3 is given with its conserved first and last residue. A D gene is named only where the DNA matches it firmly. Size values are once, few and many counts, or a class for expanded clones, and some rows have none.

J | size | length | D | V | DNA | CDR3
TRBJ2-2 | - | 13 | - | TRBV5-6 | TGTGCCAGCAGCGGAGGGGGGGCCGGGGAGCTGTTTTTT | CASSGGGAGELFF
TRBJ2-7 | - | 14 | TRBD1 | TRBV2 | TGTGCCAGCACTAAAGGGACAGGGAGCTACGAGCAGTACTTC | CASTKGTGSYEQYF
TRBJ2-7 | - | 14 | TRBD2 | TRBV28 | TGTGCCAGCAGGCTCCCGGGGGGGCGGAACGAGCAGTACTTC | CASRLPGGRNEQYF
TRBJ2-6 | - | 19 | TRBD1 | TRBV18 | TGTGCCAGCTCCCCAATGCCGGGACAGGGACGCCCTGGGGCCAACGTCCTGACTTTC | CASSPMPGQGRPGANVLTF
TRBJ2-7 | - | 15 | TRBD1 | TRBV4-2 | TGTGCCAGCAGCCAAGAGTTGGACAGGCCCTACGAGCAGTACTTC | CASSQELDRPYEQYF
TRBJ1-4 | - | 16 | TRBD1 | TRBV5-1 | TGCGCCAGCAGCTTGGCAGGACAGGGGGCTTTGAAAAAACTGTTTTTT | CASSLAGQGALKKLFF
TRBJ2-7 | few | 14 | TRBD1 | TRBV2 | TGTGCCAGCGGGACAGGGGCCCTCTCCTACGAGCAGTACTTC | CASGTGALSYEQYF
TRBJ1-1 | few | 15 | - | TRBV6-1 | TGTGCCAGCAGTGAAATCTCAGGGGCGAACACTGAAGCTTTCTTT | CASSEISGANTEAFF
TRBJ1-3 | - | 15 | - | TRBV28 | TGTGCCAGCAGTCCAAGGGGGAGCTCTGGAAACACCATATATTTT | CASSPRGSSGNTIYF
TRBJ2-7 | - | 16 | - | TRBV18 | TGTGCCAGCTCAAACACGAGGACCCGGCAGGGCTACGAGCAGTACTTC | CASSNTRTRQGYEQYF
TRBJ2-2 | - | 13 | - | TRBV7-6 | TGTGCCAGCAGCTTAGACGGGACCGGGGAGCTGTTTTTT | CASSLDGTGELFF
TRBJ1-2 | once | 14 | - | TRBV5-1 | TGCGCCAGCAGCTTGGCCCCAGGGAACTATGGCTACACCTTC | CASSLAPGNYGYTF
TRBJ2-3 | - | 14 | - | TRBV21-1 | TGTGCCAGCAGCATGCGCAGGAAGAGAGATACGCAGTATTTT | CASSMRRKRDTQYF
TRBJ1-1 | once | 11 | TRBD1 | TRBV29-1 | TGCAGCGCCGGACAGGGCGGGGGAGCTTTCTTT | CSAGQGGGAFF
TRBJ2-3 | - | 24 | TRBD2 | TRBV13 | TGTGCCAGCAGCTTCAACTCGGGACCCCACAGCAGACTAGCGGGAGGAGGATCGGCAGATACGCAGTATTTT | CASSFNSGPHSRLAGGGSADTQYF
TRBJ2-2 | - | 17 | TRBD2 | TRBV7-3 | TGTGCCAGCAGCCCTGGGGGAACTAGCGTGAACACCGGGGAGCTGTTTTTT | CASSPGGTSVNTGELFF
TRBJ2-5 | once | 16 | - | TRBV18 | TGTGCCAGCTCACCACGGAGGAATCAACGTGGCGAGACCCAGTACTTC | CASSPRRNQRGETQYF
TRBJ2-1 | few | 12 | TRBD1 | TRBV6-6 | TGTGCCAGCAGTCGACAGGGGAATGAGCAGTTCTTC | CASSRQGNEQFF
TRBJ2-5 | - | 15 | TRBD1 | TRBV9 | TGTGCCAGCAGCGTCGGACAGGGGGGCCGGGAGACCCAGTACTTC | CASSVGQGGRETQYF
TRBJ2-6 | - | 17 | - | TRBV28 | TGTGCCAGCAGTTTAATTGGGGCTCTCTCTGGGGCCAACGTCCTGACTTTC | CASSLIGALSGANVLTF
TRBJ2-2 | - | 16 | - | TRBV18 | TGTGCCAGCTCACCAAATGACGGGACTGCGAAGGGGGAGCTGTTTTTT | CASSPNDGTAKGELFF
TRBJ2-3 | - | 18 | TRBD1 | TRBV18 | TGTGCCAGCTCACCACGTGGGGCGGACAGGAAAGGTTCGGATACGCAGTATTTT | CASSPRGADRKGSDTQYF
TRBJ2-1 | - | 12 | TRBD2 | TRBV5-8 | TGTGCCAGCAGCGGGGGACTAGCGACGAGGTTCTTC | CASSGGLATRFF
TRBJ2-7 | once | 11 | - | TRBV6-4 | TGTGCCAGCATTCTATACCACGAGCAGTACTTC | CASILYHEQYF
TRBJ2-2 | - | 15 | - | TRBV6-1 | TGTGCCAGCACCGAAGGGGAAACTAGCTCCGGGGAGCTGTTTTTT | CASTEGETSSGELFF
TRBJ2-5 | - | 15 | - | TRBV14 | TGTGCCAGCAGCCATTCCTCACCGAGGCAAGAGACCCAGTACTTC | CASSHSSPRQETQYF
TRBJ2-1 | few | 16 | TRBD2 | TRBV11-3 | TGTGCCAGCAGCTTAGGTGCGACTAGCGGGTGGAATGAGCAGTTCTTC | CASSLGATSGWNEQFF
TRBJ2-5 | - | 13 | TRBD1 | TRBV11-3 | TGTGCCAGCAGCACTCGGACAGGGCCAACCCAGTACTTC | CASSTRTGPTQYF
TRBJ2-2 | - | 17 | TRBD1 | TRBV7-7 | TGTGCCAGCAGTCCTGCCATGGGACAGGGGAACACCGGGGAGCTGTTTTTT | CASSPAMGQGNTGELFF
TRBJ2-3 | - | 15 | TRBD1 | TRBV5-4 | TGTGCCAGCAGCTTGGCAGGGGGCAAGGCAGATACGCAGTATTTT | CASSLAGGKADTQYF
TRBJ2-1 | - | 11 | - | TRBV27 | TGTGCTAGCAGAGCTTACAATGAGCAGTTCTTC | CASRAYNEQFF
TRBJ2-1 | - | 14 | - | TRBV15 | TGTGCCACCAGCAGAGATCGGGCAAGCGGGGAGCAGTTCTTC | CATSRDRASGEQFF
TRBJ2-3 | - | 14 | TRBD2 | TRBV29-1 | TGCAGCGTTGGGGCTAGCGGGAGGGTGGATACGCAGTATTTT | CSVGASGRVDTQYF
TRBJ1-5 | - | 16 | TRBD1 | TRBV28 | TGTGCCAGCAGCCGCACCGGGACAGTGACCAGTCAGCCCCAGCATTTT | CASSRTGTVTSQPQHF
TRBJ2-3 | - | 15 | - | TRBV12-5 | TGTGCTAGTGCCTTGGGGAGCAGCACCACAGATACGCAGTATTTT | CASALGSSTTDTQYF
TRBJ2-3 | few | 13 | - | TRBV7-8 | TGTGCCAGCAGCACACAGGGCACAGATACGCAGTATTTT | CASSTQGTDTQYF
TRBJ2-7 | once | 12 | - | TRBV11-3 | TGTGCCAGCAGCTTAGCATTCTACGAGCAGTACTTC | CASSLAFYEQYF
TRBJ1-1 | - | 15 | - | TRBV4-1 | TGCGCCAGCAGCCAAGAGCCAGGGATTAACACTGAAGCTTTCTTT | CASSQEPGINTEAFF
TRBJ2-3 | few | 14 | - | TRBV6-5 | TGTGCCAGCAGTTACTCGGCCGGGACAGATACGCAGTATTTT | CASSYSAGTDTQYF
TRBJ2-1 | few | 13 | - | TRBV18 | TGTGCCAGCTCACCGGGGAGTTACAATGAGCAGTTCTTC | CASSPGSYNEQFF
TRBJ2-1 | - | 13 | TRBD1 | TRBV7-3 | TGTGCCAGCAGCTTAGGTAGGGGGCGTGAGCAGTTCTTC | CASSLGRGREQFF